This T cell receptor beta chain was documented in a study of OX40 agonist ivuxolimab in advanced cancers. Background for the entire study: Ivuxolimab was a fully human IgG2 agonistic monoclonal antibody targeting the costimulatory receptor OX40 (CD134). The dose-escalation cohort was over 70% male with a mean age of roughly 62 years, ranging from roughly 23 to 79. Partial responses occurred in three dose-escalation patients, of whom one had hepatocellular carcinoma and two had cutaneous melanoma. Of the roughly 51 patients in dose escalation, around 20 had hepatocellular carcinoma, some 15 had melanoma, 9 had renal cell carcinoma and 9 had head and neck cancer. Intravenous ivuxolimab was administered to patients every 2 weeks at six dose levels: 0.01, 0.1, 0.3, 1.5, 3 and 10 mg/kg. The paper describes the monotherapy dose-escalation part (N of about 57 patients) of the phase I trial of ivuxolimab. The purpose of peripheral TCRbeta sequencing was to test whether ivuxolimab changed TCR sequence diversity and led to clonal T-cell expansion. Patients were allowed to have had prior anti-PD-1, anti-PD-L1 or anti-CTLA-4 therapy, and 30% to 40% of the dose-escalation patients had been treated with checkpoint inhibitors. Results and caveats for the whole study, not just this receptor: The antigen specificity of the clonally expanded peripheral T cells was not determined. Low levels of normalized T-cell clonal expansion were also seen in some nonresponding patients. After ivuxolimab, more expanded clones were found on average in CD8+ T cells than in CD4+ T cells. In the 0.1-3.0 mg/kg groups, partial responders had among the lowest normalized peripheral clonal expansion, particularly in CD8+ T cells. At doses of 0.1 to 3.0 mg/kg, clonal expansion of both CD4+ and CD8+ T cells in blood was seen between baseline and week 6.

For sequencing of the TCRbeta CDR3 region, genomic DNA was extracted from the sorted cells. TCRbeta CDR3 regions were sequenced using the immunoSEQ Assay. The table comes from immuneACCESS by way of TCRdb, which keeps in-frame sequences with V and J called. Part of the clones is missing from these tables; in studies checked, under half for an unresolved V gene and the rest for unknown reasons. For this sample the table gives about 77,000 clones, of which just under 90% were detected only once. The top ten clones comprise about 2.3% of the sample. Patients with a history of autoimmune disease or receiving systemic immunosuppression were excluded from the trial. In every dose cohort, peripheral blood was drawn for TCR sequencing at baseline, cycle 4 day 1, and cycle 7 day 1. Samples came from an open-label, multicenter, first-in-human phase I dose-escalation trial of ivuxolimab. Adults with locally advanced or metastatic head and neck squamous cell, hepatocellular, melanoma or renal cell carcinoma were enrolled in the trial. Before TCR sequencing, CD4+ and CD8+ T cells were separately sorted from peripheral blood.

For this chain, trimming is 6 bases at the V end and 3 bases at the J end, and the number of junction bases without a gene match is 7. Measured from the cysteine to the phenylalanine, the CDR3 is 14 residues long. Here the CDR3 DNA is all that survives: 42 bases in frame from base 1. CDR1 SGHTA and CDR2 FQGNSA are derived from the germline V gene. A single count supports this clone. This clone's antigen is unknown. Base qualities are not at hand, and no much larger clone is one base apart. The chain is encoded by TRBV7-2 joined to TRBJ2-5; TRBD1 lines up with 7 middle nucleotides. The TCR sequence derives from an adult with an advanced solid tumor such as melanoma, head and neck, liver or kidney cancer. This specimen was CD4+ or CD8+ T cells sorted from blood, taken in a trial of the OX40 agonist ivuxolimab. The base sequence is TGTGCCAGCAGTTCCAACAGGGGTAAAGAGACCCAGTACTTC. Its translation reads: CASSSNRGKETQYF.